This T cell receptor beta chain was identified in a study of shared clonotypes between healthy human individuals. Study-wide findings and caveats: For sorted subsets, rarefaction showed incomplete sequencing despite large depth. Larger estimated richness was generally seen in naive subsets than in memory subsets.

On this clone itself: Its antigen remains unidentified.

What CD8 memory combined were CD45RO+ cells and CCR7-negative CD45RA+ TemRA cells. CDR3 length: 14 amino acids. Germline CDR1 is MGHDK and CDR2 is SYGVNS. Trimming took 4 bases from V and 2 from J, leaving 9 bases between them. Measured with immunoSEQ multiplex PCR; TCRdb has only the in-frame clones, and not every one. The data show roughly 86,000 clones, with almost 70% seen just once and approximately 53% held by the top ten. Sequencing was carried out using memory CD8+ T cells sorted from blood. Subset given: CD45RO+ cells pooled with CCR7-negative TemRA cells. This receptor was taken from a man aged 30 to 39 in good health. The chain joins TRBV25-1 to TRBJ2-4; tentatively, D is TRBD1 (5 bases). In DNA, the CDR3 is TGTGCCAGCAGTGGGTCAGGGACCAAAAACATTCAGTACTTC. This gives the protein CASSGSGTKNIQYF.